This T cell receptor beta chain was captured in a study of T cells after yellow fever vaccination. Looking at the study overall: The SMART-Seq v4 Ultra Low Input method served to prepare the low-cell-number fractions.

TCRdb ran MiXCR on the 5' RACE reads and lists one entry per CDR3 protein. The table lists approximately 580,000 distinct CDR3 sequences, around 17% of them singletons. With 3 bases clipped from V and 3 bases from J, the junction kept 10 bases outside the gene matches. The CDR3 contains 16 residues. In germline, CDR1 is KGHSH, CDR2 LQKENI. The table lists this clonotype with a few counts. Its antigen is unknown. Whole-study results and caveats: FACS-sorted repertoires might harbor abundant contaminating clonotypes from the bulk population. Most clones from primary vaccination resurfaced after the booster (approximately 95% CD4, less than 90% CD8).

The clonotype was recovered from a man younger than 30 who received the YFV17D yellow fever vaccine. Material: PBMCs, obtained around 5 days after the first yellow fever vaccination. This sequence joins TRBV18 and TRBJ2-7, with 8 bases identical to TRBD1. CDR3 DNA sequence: TGTGCCAGCTCACCCCTCCCCGGGACAGGAGTCTACGAGCAGTACTTC. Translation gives CASSPLPGTGVYEQYF.